These 32 T cell receptor beta chains originate from one sample sequenced in a study of human T cells and chemical hapten exposure. MiXCR was run by TCRdb on the RACE reads, yielding one entry per CDR3 protein. The data contain about 98,000 distinct CDR3 sequences, 10% to 14% of them seen just once; the ten biggest clones take up around 3.1%. Described time point: pre-sensitization, week 0. As to treatment: therapeutic diphenylcyclopropenone sensitization with weekly scalp DPC. The sequences come from whole blood, collected in connection with sensitization to the hapten diphenylcyclopropenone (DPC). Receptor source: a woman aged 55-69 years with alopecia areata. Some clones in this sample may be carry-over from other donors' samples.

This clonotype has more than one count but fewer than ten. The CDR3 region is CASSRGTPQPRNGETQYF. As DNA, the CDR3 is TGTGCCAGCAGCCGCGGGACTCCGCAACCTAGAAACGGGGAGACCCAGTACTTC. The gene calls are TRBV3-1 and TRBJ2-5; tentatively, D is TRBD2 (6 bases). Germline V CDR1 and CDR2: LGHDT, YNNKEL (reference sequence). The V end was cut by 4 bases, the J end by 5 bases, with 26 bases between. The CDR3 is 18 residues long.

In its sample, this clonotype was seen many times. V and J are TRBV13 and TRBJ1-1; D call uncertain. Germline assignment: CDR1 PRHDT and CDR2 FYEKMQ (reference sequence). V dropped 4 bases and J dropped 5 bases, with 20 bases sitting between them. This CDR3 comprises 16 residues. The CDR3 DNA sequence: TGTGCCAGCAGCTCTCCTCGGGCTGACCTAGGAACTGAAGCTTTCTTT. Residues: CASSSPRADLGTEAFF.

This clonotype was detected many times. The genes are TRBV5-4 and TRBJ2-7; 10 nucleotides line up with TRBD1. V lost 4 bases, J lost 3 bases, and 7 bases stayed unmatched. The V gene's germline CDR1 is SGHNT and CDR2 YYREEE (reference sequence). CDR3 length equals 15 residues. CDR3 amino acids: CASSAGTGEFYEQYF. DNA of the CDR3: TGTGCCAGCAGCGCCGGGACAGGGGAATTCTACGAGCAGTACTTC.

This clonotype was picked up a small number of times. The chain combines TRBV3-1 with TRBJ2-5; TRBD1 matches 7 bases. Trimming at V came to 2 bases and at J to 6 bases, leaving 9 bases not matched to a gene. The CDR3 contains 15 residues. The germline V gene encodes CDR1 LGHDT and CDR2 YNNKEL (reference sequence). CDR3 bases: TGTGCCAGCAGCCAACCCTACGGCAGGGGGAAGACCCAGTACTTC. Translation: CASSQPYGRGKTQYF.

V usage is TRBV5-1 and J usage is TRBJ2-1; 8 bases match TRBD2. The CDR3 consists of 15 residues. The germline V gene encodes CDR1 SGHRS and CDR2 YFSETQ. Trimming removed 0 bases from V and 5 bases from J; junction bases left unmatched: 4. The CDR3, as DNA: TGCGCCAGCAGCTTGGAGCGGGGGACTAACAATGAGCAGTTCTTC. Amino acids: CASSLERGTNNEQFF. Using reference TRBV5-1 and TRBJ2-1 for the parts outside the CDR3, the full variable domain is KAGVTQTPRYLIKTRGQQVTLSCSPISGHRSVSWYQQTPGQGLQFLFEYFSETQRNKGNFPGRFSGRQFSNSRSEMNVSTLELGDSALYLCASSLERGTNNEQFFGPGTRLTVL.

At least ten counts were recorded for this clonotype. The V and J genes are TRBV20-1 and TRBJ1-2; D remains unclear. V lost 2 bases and J 3 bases, leaving 22 bases between the germline ends. CDR3 length equals 17 residues. CDR1 and CDR2 from the germline V gene are DFQATT and SNEGSKA (reference sequence). CDR3 amino acids: CSARQVPTQRPDYGYTF. The CDR3 DNA is TGCAGTGCTAGACAGGTACCTACCCAACGGCCGGACTATGGCTACACCTTC.

This clonotype was counted only a few times. V and J are TRBV15 and TRBJ2-3, with 9 bases fitting TRBD1. This CDR3 region has 20 residues. With 2 bases clipped from V and 2 bases from J, the junction kept 17 bases outside the gene matches. CDR1 is LNHNV, CDR2 YYDKDF, per germline (reference sequence). The CDR3: CATSRSTGFSGQGYTDTQYF. The CDR3 DNA reads as TGTGCCACCAGCAGATCGACCGGGTTTTCCGGACAGGGGTACACAGATACGCAGTATTTT. The full variable domain, in which reference TRBV15 and TRBJ2-3 provide the parts outside the CDR3, is DAMVIQNPRYQVTQFGKPVTLSCSQTLNHNVMYWYQQKSSQAPKLLFHYYDKDFNNEADTPDNFQSRRPNTSFCFLDIRSPGLGDTAMYLCATSRSTGFSGQGYTDTQYFGPGTRLTVL.

This clonotype was seen more than once but under ten times. The chain links TRBV7-8 to TRBJ2-5; D unclear. CDR1 is SGHVS, CDR2 FQNEAQ, per germline. Trimming removed 2 bases from V and 7 bases from J, with 8 bases in between. The CDR3 has 12 residues. CDR3 amino acids: CASSLPPTTQYF. The CDR3 DNA is TGTGCCAGCAGCTTACCCCCCACGACCCAGTACTTC.

This clonotype was seen repeatedly, ten times or more. The chain recombines TRBV10-3 with TRBJ2-5, with D perhaps TRBD1 or TRBD2 (5 bases each). V was pared by 4 bases and J by 2 bases, with 14 bases between. Germline CDR1 is ENHRY and CDR2 is SYGVKD. CDR3 size: 15 residues. Here the CDR3 reads CAISGSGQGQETQYF. The CDR3 DNA reads as TGTGCCATCAGTGGCAGCGGACAAGGGCAAGAGACCCAGTACTTC.

V usage is TRBV7-2 and J usage is TRBJ2-1; D tentatively fits TRBD1 or TRBD2 (6 bases each). Germline CDR1 is SGHTA and CDR2 is FQGNSA. The CDR3 runs 16 residues. V was pared by 4 bases and J by 9 bases, with 22 bases between. CDR3 in DNA: TGTGCCAGCAGCTACGCCGGGGGCAGGGGAGTGGCTGAGCAGTTCTTC. It codes for CASSYAGGRGVAEQFF.

There are many counts of this clonotype. The V and J genes are TRBV14 and TRBJ1-2, with 7 nucleotides matching TRBD1. J was trimmed by 1 base and V by 4 bases; bases with no gene match: 3. The CDR3 totals 14 residues. CDR1 and CDR2 (germline): SGHDN, FVKESK. This chain's CDR3 is CASSRDSNNYGYTF. CDR3 nucleotide sequence: TGTGCCAGCAGCCGGGACAGCAATAACTATGGCTACACCTTC.

The chain recombines TRBV7-6 with TRBJ2-7; 8 bases fit TRBD1. This CDR3 has 17 amino acids. J gave up 1 base and V 3 bases, and 11 bases lay outside the gene matches. Germline assignment: CDR1 SGHVS and CDR2 FNYEAQ. The CDR3 reads CASSLVPGQGTSYEQYF. The CDR3 DNA follows: TGTGCCAGCAGCTTGGTGCCTGGACAGGGAACATCCTACGAGCAGTACTTC. Combining the CDR3 with reference TRBV7-6 and TRBJ2-7 gives the whole variable domain GAGVSQSPRYKVTKRGQDVALRCDPISGHVSLYWYRQALGQGPEFLTYFNYEAQQDKSGLPNDRFSAERPEGSISTLTIQRTEQRDSAMYRCASSLVPGQGTSYEQYFGPGTRLTVT.

The gene calls are TRBV20-1 and TRBJ2-1; D unclear. Trimming left V 0 bases short and J 6 bases short, with 9 bases between. This CDR3 contains 13 residues. Germline V lookup: CDR1 DFQATT, CDR2 SNEGSKA (reference sequence). DNA of the CDR3: TGCAGTGCTAGAGATGCTCGAGGCAATGAGCAGTTCTTC. Its translation: CSARDARGNEQFF.

Note on this clonotype: A much larger clone lies a single base off, so this may be a read error. The chain is built from TRBV20-1 and TRBJ2-7, with 12 bases that match TRBD2. The CDR3 is 15 amino acids. After removal of 7 bases from V and 3 bases from J, the junction contained 10 bases not matched to a gene. The germline V gene has CDR1 DFQATT and CDR2 SNEGSKA (reference sequence). The CDR3 region has the DNA TGCAGTGTCGCTCGGACTAGCGGGGCCAACTACGAGCAGTACTTC. It is translated as CSVARTSGANYEQYF.

This clonotype was recorded many times. The chain couples TRBV6-5 to TRBJ1-6; D is perhaps TRBD1 (5 bases). In germline, CDR1 is MNHEY, CDR2 SVGAGI. The V end lost 6 bases, the J end lost 6 bases, and 12 bases lay between the germline ends. The CDR3 extends over 14 amino acids. DNA for the CDR3: TGTGCCAGCAGCCTCGACAGCCCTAATTCACCCCTCCACTTT. It is translated as CASSLDSPNSPLHF.

This sequence joins TRBV6-6 and TRBJ2-1, with D unresolved. The germline CDR1 and CDR2 sequences are MNHNY and SVGAGI (reference sequence). V was cut by 4 bases and J by 7 bases, with 8 bases left in between. The length of the CDR3 is 12 residues. CDR3 sequence reads: CASSSVGNEQFF. DNA for the CDR3: TGTGCCAGCAGTTCCGTGGGTAATGAGCAGTTCTTC.

This clonotype showed up many times. The chain couples TRBV14 to TRBJ1-2; D ambiguous. CDR1 and CDR2 from the germline V gene are SGHDN and FVKESK. V dropped 4 bases and J dropped 5 bases, with 17 bases sitting between them. The CDR3 loop spans 15 amino acids. CDR3 sequence: CASSPLTRAGYGYTF. CDR3 nucleotides: TGTGCCAGCAGCCCTCTAACACGGGCCGGGTATGGCTACACCTTC.

This clonotype has a count of ten or more. V is TRBV7-9 and J is TRBJ1-1, with unresolved D. CDR1 SEHNR and CDR2 FQNEAQ come from the germline V gene (reference sequence). The CDR3 spans 12 residues. The V and J ends lost 6 bases and 1 base respectively, with 6 bases between them. The CDR3 loop reads CASSQSNTEAFF. CDR3 DNA: TGTGCCAGCAGTCAATCGAACACTGAAGCTTTCTTT.

The chain combines TRBV20-1 with TRBJ2-3, with 8 positions matching TRBD2. With V trimmed by 1 base and J by 3 bases, 3 bases remained unmatched. Germline CDR1 DFQATT, CDR2 SNEGSKA (reference sequence). The CDR3 is 14 residues long. DNA of the CDR3: TGCAGTGCTAGAGTGGAGCGGGGGACAGATACGCAGTATTTT. Encoded protein: CSARVERGTDTQYF.

This clonotype was seen repeatedly, ten times or more. The rearrangement joins TRBV5-1 to TRBJ2-4, with D perhaps TRBD1 (6 bases). The CDR3 length is 17 residues. The V and J ends lost 4 bases and 0 bases respectively, with 17 bases between them. Per the germline V gene, CDR1 is SGHRS and CDR2 is YFSETQ. CDR3 residues: CASSPGMDSLAKNIQYF. The CDR3, as DNA: TGCGCCAGCAGCCCCGGAATGGACAGTCTAGCCAAAAACATTCAGTACTTC.

This clonotype was seen at least ten times. The J gene is TRBJ2-7, the V gene TRBV12-3 or TRBV12-4; D call uncertain. This CDR3 is built from 16 residues. The V and J ends lost 1 base and 0 bases respectively, with 13 bases between them. CDR3 residues: CASSLGADGFSYEQYF. CDR3 in DNA: TGTGCCAGCAGTTTAGGGGCCGATGGATTCTCCTACGAGCAGTACTTC.

Ten or more counts support this clonotype. This chain connects TRBV4-1 to TRBJ1-4; D gene unclear. The CDR3 covers 13 residues. Per the germline V gene, CDR1 is MGHRA and CDR2 is YSYEKL. Trimming cost V 4 bases and J 8 bases, with 11 bases left between them. The CDR3 DNA sequence: TGCGCCAGCAGCCTACGACACCCAGAAAAACTGTTTTTT. It translates to CASSLRHPEKLFF.

There are many counts of this clonotype. The V call is TRBV20-1, the J call TRBJ2-4; 8 positions match TRBD2. The CDR3 length is 13 residues. Trimming cost V 3 bases and J 6 bases; bases outside gene matches: 4. CDR1 and CDR2 from the germline V gene are DFQATT and SNEGSKA (reference sequence). The CDR3 is CSASGGGPNIQYF. The CDR3 nucleotides read TGCAGTGCTAGCGGGGGGGGCCCAAACATTCAGTACTTC.

This clonotype has a count of ten or more. The V gene is TRBV9, the J gene TRBJ1-4, with D possibly being TRBD1 (5 bases). The CDR3 runs 16 residues. The germline V gene has CDR1 SGDLS and CDR2 YYNGEE. The V gene lost 4 bases and the J gene lost 3 bases, with 16 bases spanning the gap. The CDR3 here is CASSSEPGRSNEKLFF. Written as DNA, the CDR3 is TGTGCCAGCAGCTCTGAACCAGGGCGGTCTAATGAAAAACTGTTTTTT.

The chain joins TRBV7-8 to TRBJ1-1; D is uncertain. The germline V gene has CDR1 SGHVS and CDR2 FQNEAQ. This CDR3 is 15 amino acids long. Between the trimmed V and J ends, which lost 2 bases and 6 bases, there was a span of 16 bases. CDR3 bases: TGTGCCAGCAGCTTAAAACCCCTCAGGCTTTCTGAAGCTTTCTTT. Translated: CASSLKPLRLSEAFF.

V is TRBV7-2 and J is TRBJ2-3; 7 nucleotides match TRBD2. The CDR3 consists of 16 residues. Germline lookup yields CDR1 SGHTA and CDR2 FQGNSA. J gave up 2 bases and V 0 bases, and 5 bases lay outside the gene matches. CDR3 residues: CASSLAGGGYTDTQYF. CDR3 DNA sequence: TGTGCCAGCAGCTTAGCTGGCGGGGGTTACACAGATACGCAGTATTTT.

This clonotype was picked up a small number of times. The rearrangement uses TRBV6-1 and TRBJ1-5; D call uncertain. This CDR3 region has 15 residues. V shed 3 bases and J shed 2 bases, with 11 bases lying between them. Germline lookup yields CDR1 MNHNS and CDR2 SASEGT. CDR3 region: CASSEGGYGNQPQHF. CDR3 coding DNA: TGTGCCAGCAGTGAGGGAGGATATGGCAATCAGCCCCAGCATTTT.

This clonotype showed up many times. The CDR3 coding sequence is TGCAGCGTAGGACTAGCGGGGGGCCCTTCGACAGATACGCAGTATTTT. It yields the protein CSVGLAGGPSTDTQYF. The V and J genes are TRBV29-1 and TRBJ2-3; 14 nucleotides agree with TRBD2. Per germline, CDR1 SQVTM and CDR2 ANQGSEA. The CDR3 covers 16 residues. Germline trimming cut 6 bases from V and 3 bases from J; bases unmatched to any gene: 8.

This clonotype was picked up one time. The rearrangement links TRBV20-1 to TRBJ2-2; D gene ambiguous. Germline loops: CDR1 DFQATT, CDR2 SNEGSKA (reference sequence). The CDR3 length is 14 residues. Trimming stripped 5 bases from V and 8 bases from J, with 18 bases between. Here the CDR3 reads CSALSTLAGGELFF. The CDR3 DNA sequence: TGCAGTGCTCTATCAACTCTCGCCGGGGGGGAGCTGTTTTTT.

This clonotype was counted only a few times. The chain combines TRBV2 with TRBJ1-5; D uncertain. The germline CDR1 and CDR2 sequences are SNHLY and FYNNEI. The V end was cut by 4 bases, the J end by 7 bases, with 11 bases between. The CDR3 consists of 13 residues. CDR3: CASSGARVQPQHF. The CDR3 DNA reads as TGTGCCAGCAGTGGAGCTAGGGTCCAGCCCCAGCATTTT.

This clonotype has at least ten counts. The chain's CDR3 is CASSLRGPNYGYTF. The CDR3 coding sequence is TGCGCCAGCAGCTTACGAGGACCTAACTATGGCTACACCTTC. The chain joins TRBV5-1 to TRBJ1-2; D uncertain. This CDR3 comprises 14 residues. Germline V lookup: CDR1 SGHRS, CDR2 YFSETQ. V was trimmed by 2 bases and J by 0 bases, leaving 8 bases between them.

The chain uses TRBV5-1 and TRBJ2-3; the D gene is possibly TRBD2 (6 bases). Germline CDR1 reads SGHRS; CDR2 reads YFSETQ. CDR3 length: 15 residues. Trimming removed 4 bases at V and 4 bases at J, with 16 bases between. The CDR3 DNA reads as TGCGCCAGCAGCGGGACGGGGGAGTTGGCAGATACGCAGTATTTT. Protein: CASSGTGELADTQYF.